This T cell receptor beta chain was sequenced during a study of beta chain features in type 1 diabetes. Study-wide background: Regarding age, gender and cell yields, patients proved similar to healthy donors. Whole-study results and caveats: Among patients, naive, central memory and Treg TCRB repertoires appeared more similar than among healthy donors.

Reverse transcription of all isolated RNA meant that expressed TCRB transcripts were sequenced. TCRdb's copy holds only in-frame clones and misses some; the assay was immunoSEQ multiplex PCR. In the table there are around 200,000 clones, 10% to 15% of which are singletons. About this clone itself: Its specificity is unknown.

Stem cell-like memory, regulatory, central memory and naive CD4+ cells were sorted via CD45RO/CCR7/CD25/CD127/CD95/CD27. Germline V gene sequence: CDR1 KGHSH, CDR2 LQKENI. V was trimmed by 3 bases and J by 6 bases, leaving 8 bases between them. This CDR3 comprises 12 residues. This sequence originates from a young woman in good health. Sequenced sample: central memory CD4+ T cells from blood. V gene TRBV18 combines with J gene TRBJ1-2; D not resolved. Written as DNA, the CDR3 is TGTGCCAGCTCACCCCAGAGCGATGGCTACACCTTC. This gives the protein CASSPQSDGYTF.